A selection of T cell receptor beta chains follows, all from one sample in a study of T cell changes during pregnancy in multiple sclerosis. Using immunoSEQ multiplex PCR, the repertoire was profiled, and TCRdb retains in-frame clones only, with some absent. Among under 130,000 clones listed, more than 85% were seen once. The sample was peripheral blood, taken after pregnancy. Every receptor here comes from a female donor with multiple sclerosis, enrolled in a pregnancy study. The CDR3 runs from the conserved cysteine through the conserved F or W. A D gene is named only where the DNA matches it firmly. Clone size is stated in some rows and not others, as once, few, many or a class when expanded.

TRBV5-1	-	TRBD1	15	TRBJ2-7	TGCGCCAGCAGCTTGTATCTTCAGGGGGCGGGAGAGCAGTACTTC	CASSLYLQGAGEQYF
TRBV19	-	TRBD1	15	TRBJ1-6	TGTGCCAGTAAAACCGGGACAGGGGTTAATTCACCCCTCCACTTT	CASKTGTGVNSPLHF
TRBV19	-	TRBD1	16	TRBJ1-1	TGTGCCAGTAGTTTTCGGCAGGGGGCTTTGAACACTGAAGCTTTCTTT	CASSFRQGALNTEAFF
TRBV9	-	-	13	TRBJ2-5	TGTGCCAGCAGCGCGACTAGTAAAGAGACCCAGTACTTC	CASSATSKETQYF
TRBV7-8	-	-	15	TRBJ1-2	TGTGCCAGCAGCTGGGACGGGGGGGCTTCCTATGGCTACACCTTC	CASSWDGGASYGYTF
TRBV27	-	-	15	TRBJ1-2	TGTGCCAGCATGGCCGTGGGGGCAGAACTCTATGGCTACACCTTC	CASMAVGAELYGYTF
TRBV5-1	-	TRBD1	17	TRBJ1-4	TGCGCCAGCAGCTTCAGCCACAGGGGGAGCTTTAATGAAAAACTGTTTTTT	CASSFSHRGSFNEKLFF
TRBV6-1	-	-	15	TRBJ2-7	TGTGCCAGCAGTGAAGGGCAGGGAAGCTCCTACGAGCAGTACTTC	CASSEGQGSSYEQYF
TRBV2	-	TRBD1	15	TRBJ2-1	TGTGCCAGCAGTGTTTTGGACAGGGGGCTGAGTGAGCAGTTCTTC	CASSVLDRGLSEQFF
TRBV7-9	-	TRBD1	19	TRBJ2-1	TGTGCCAGCAGCTTAGCGGGTGGAGTGGACAGGGACCCCTACAATGAGCAGTTCTTC	CASSLAGGVDRDPYNEQFF
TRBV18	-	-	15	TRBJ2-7	TGTGCCAGCTCACCTCAGGGCCTAGATCTCTACGAGCAGTACTTC	CASSPQGLDLYEQYF
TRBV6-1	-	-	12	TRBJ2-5	TGTGCCTCAGACGTATCAGGAGAGACCCAGTACTTC	CASDVSGETQYF
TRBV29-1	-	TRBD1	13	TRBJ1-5	TGCAGCGTTGGGACAGGGGTCAATCAGCCCCAGCATTTT	CSVGTGVNQPQHF
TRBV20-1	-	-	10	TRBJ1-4	TGCAGTGCGCGGCAGGAAAAACTGTTTTTT	CSARQEKLFF
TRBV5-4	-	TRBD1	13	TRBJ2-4	TGTGCCAGCGGGGCCGGACAGGGAAACATTCAGTACTTC	CASGAGQGNIQYF
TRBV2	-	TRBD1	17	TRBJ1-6	TGTGCCAGCAGGGGGACAGGGGGGGGGACCTATAATTCACCCCTCCACTTT	CASRGTGGGTYNSPLHF
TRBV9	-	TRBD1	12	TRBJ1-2	TGTGCCAGCAGCTCAGGGGGCAGTGGCTACACCTTC	CASSSGGSGYTF
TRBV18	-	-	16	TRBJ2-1	TGTGCCAGCTCAAAAGCGAGGCTAGCCGCCCACAATGAGCAGTTCTTC	CASSKARLAAHNEQFF
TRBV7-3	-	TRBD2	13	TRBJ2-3	TGTGCCAGCGCGGGGGGGCGTCAAGATACGCAGTATTTT	CASAGGRQDTQYF
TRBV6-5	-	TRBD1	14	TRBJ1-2	TGTGCCAGCAGTTACTCGCGGGACAGCTATGGCTACACCTTC	CASSYSRDSYGYTF
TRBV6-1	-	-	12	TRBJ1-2	TGTGCCAGCTTTGGAGGGGCCTATGGCTACACCTTC	CASFGGAYGYTF
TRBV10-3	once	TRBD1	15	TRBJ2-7	TGTGCCATCAGTGAGTCGGGACAGGGGGCTCGGGAGCAGTACTTC	CAISESGQGAREQYF
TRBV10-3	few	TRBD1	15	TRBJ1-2	TGTGCCTCGACGGACAGGGAATTACTTACTGATGGCTACACCTTC	CASTDRELLTDGYTF
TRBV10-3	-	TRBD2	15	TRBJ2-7	TGTGCCATCAGTGATTCCCCAGCGGGGGTGGTGGAGCAGTACTTC	CAISDSPAGVVEQYF
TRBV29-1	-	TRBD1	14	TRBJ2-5	TGCAGCGTTGATGAGGACAGGGGACCAGAGACCCAGTACTTC	CSVDEDRGPETQYF
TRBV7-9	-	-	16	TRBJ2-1	TGTGCCAGCAGCCCCCCTCTCCAGGGAAAGAGCAATGAGCAGTTCTTC	CASSPPLQGKSNEQFF
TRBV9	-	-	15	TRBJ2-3	TGTGCCAGCAGCGCCAGGGACTCCGTTTTAGATACGCAGTATTTT	CASSARDSVLDTQYF
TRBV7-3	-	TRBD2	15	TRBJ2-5	TGTGCCAGCAGCTTAAGGGGGGGAAGCCAAGAGACCCAGTACTTC	CASSLRGGSQETQYF
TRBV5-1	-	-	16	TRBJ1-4	TGCGCCAGCAGCTTTGCCCGAACAGGGCAGAATGAAAAACTGTTTTTT	CASSFARTGQNEKLFF
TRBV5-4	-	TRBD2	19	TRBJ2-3	TGTGCCAGCAGCCTGACTAGCGGGGGGCCCCGGGGAGTCACAGATACGCAGTATTTT	CASSLTSGGPRGVTDTQYF
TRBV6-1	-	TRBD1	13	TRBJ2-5	TGTGCCAGCATGACAGGGGGGAGGGAGACCCAGTACTTC	CASMTGGRETQYF
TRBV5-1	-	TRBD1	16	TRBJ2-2	TGCGCCAGCAGCTTGGGACAGGGGGCTCTCACCGGGGAGCTGTTTTTT	CASSLGQGALTGELFF
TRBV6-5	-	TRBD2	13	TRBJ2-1	TGTGCCAGCGCGGGGGGGCTCTACAATGAGCAGTTCTTC	CASAGGLYNEQFF
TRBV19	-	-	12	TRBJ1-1	TGTGCCAGTAGTATAGGGGGGGATGAAGCTTTCTTT	CASSIGGDEAFF
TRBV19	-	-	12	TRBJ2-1	TGTGCCAGTAGTAGATCACACGGGGAGCAGTTCTTC	CASSRSHGEQFF
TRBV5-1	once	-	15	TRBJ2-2	TGCGCCAGCAGCGTCCGCACAGGGAACACCGGGGAGCTGTTTTTT	CASSVRTGNTGELFF
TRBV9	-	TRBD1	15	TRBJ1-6	TGTGCCAGCAGCTCTGACAGGGGTGGGTATTCACCCCTCCACTTT	CASSSDRGGYSPLHF
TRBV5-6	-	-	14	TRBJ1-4	TGTGCCAGCAGCTCACGGTTATTGGATGAAAAACTGTTTTTT	CASSSRLLDEKLFF
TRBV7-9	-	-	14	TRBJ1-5	TGTGCCAGCAGCTTCGCCGGGAGCAATCAGCCCCAGCATTTT	CASSFAGSNQPQHF
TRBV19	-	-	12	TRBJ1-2	TGTGCCAGTTCCGGGGTTTACTATGGCTACACCTTC	CASSGVYYGYTF
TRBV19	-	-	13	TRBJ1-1	TGTGCCAGTACCCTGGAGGGGAACACTGAAGCTTTCTTT	CASTLEGNTEAFF
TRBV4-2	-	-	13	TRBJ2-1	TGTGCCAGCAGCCAAGCCCGGGGTTCGGAGCAGTTCTTC	CASSQARGSEQFF
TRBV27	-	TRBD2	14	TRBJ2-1	TGTGCCAGCAGACTAGCGGGGGGGCCAAATGAGCAGTTCTTC	CASRLAGGPNEQFF
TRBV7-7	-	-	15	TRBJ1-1	TGTGCTAGCAGCTCCTTGGACAGCACCCAGGCTGAAGCTTTCTTT	CASSSLDSTQAEAFF
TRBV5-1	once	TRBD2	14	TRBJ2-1	TGCGCCAGCAGTACAGGCGGGGGGGTGAATGAGCAGTTCTTC	CASSTGGGVNEQFF
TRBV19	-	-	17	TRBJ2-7	TGTGCCAGTACCCCAGGCGGGGAGCTAATCTCGCGCTACGAGCAGTACTTC	CASTPGGELISRYEQYF
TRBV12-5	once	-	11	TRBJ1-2	TGTGCTAGTGGTTTCAGCTATGGCTACACCTTC	CASGFSYGYTF
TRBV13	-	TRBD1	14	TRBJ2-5	TGTGCCAGCAGCGTAACAGGGGGCTGGGAGACCCAGTACTTC	CASSVTGGWETQYF
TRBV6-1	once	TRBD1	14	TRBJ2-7	TGTGCCAGCAGTGTAATACAGGGGGGCGACGAGCAGTACTTC	CASSVIQGGDEQYF
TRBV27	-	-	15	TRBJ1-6	TGTGCCAGCAGTTTAGTTCCTGACAATAATTCACCCCTCCACTTT	CASSLVPDNNSPLHF
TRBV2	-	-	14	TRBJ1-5	TGTGCCAGCAGAGAGGACCACAGGGAGCAGCCCCAGCATTTT	CASREDHREQPQHF
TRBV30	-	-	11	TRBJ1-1	TGTGCCTGGGCGCGGGGCACTGAAGCTTTCTTT	CAWARGTEAFF
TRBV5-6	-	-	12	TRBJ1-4	TGTGCCAGCAGCTTGCAGGGGGAAAAACTGTTTTTT	CASSLQGEKLFF
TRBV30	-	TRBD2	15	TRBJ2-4	TGTGCCTGGAGTCCCGGGGGGGCGGTGAGAAACATTCAGTACTTC	CAWSPGGAVRNIQYF
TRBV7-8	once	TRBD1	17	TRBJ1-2	TGTGCCAGCAGCTTAGCGGGGACAGGGGGCATACTCTATGGCTACACCTTC	CASSLAGTGGILYGYTF
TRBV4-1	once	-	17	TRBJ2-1	TGCGCCAGCAGCCAAGCTCCCCCTCAGGCCTCCTACAATGAGCAGTTCTTC	CASSQAPPQASYNEQFF
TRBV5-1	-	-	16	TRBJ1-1	TGCGCCAGCAGCTTGGAGGCAGGGGCGAAGAACACTGAAGCTTTCTTT	CASSLEAGAKNTEAFF
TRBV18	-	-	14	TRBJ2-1	TGTGCCAGCTCCGAAGTGGAGGGGTCCAATGAGCAGTTCTTC	CASSEVEGSNEQFF
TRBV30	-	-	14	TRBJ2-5	TGTGCCTGGAGTAGGAGGACTCTCCAAGAGACCCAGTACTTC	CAWSRRTLQETQYF
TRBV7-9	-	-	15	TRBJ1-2	TGTGCCAGCAGCAACCTGACAAGAACTAACTATGGCTACACCTTC	CASSNLTRTNYGYTF